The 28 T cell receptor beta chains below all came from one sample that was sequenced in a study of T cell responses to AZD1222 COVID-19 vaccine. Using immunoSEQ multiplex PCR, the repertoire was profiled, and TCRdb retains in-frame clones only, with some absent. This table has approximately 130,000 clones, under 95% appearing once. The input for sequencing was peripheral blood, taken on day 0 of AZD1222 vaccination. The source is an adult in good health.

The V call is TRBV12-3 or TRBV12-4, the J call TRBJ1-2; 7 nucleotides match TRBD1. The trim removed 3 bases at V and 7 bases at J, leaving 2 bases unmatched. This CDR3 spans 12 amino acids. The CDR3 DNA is TGTGCCAGCAGTTTGACAGGGTCTGGCTACACCTTC. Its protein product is CASSLTGSGYTF.

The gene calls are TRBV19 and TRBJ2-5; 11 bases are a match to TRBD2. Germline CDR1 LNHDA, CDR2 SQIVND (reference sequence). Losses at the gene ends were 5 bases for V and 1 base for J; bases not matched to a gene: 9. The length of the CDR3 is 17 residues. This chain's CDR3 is CASSLICSGRAQETQYF. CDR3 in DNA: TGTGCCAGTAGTCTCATATGTAGCGGGAGGGCCCAAGAGACCCAGTACTTC.

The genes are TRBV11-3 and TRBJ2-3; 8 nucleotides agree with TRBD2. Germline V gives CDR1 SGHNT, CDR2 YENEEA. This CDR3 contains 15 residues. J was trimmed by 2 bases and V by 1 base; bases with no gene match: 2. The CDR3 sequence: CASSLAGGFTDTQYF. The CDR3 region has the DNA TGTGCCAGCAGCTTAGCGGGAGGGTTCACAGATACGCAGTATTTT.

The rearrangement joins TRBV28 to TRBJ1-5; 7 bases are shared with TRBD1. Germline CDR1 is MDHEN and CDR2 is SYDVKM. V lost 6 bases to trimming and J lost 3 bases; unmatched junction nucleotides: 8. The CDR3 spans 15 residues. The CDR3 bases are TGTGCCAGCAGATTCCGGGACAGAGTCAATCAGCCCCAGCATTTT. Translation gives CASRFRDRVNQPQHF.

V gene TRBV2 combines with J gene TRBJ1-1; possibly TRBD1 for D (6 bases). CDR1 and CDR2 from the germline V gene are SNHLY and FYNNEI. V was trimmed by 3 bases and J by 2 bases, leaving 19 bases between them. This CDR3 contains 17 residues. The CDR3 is CASSDPGGARFNTEAFF. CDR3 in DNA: TGTGCCAGCAGTGATCCCGGGGGCGCGAGGTTTAACACTGAAGCTTTCTTT.

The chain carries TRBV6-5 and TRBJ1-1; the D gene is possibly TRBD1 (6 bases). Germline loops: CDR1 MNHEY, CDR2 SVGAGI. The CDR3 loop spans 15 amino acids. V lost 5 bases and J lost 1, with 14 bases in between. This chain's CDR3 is CASSHQKTGNTEAFF. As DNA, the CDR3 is TGTGCCAGCAGTCACCAAAAGACAGGGAACACTGAAGCTTTCTTT.

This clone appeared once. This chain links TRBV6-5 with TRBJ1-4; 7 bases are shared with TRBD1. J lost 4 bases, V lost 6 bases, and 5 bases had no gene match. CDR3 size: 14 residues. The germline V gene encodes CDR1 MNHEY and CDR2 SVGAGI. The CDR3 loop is CASSLDRDNEKLFF. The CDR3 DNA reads TGTGCCAGCAGCCTCGACAGGGATAATGAAAAACTGTTTTTT.

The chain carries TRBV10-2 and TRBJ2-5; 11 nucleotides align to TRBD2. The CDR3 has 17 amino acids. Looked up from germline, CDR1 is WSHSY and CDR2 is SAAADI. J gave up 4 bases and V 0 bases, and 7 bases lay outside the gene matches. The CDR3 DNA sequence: TGCGCCAGCAGTGAGTCTAGCGGGAGGGCCAACGGAGAGACCCAGTACTTC. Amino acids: CASSESSGRANGETQYF.

The CDR3 nucleotides are TGTGCCAGCAGCTTAAGAAATCTAGCTGGAAACACCATATATTTT. It encodes CASSLRNLAGNTIYF. This rearrangement joins TRBV11-2 to TRBJ1-3; D not resolved. The V gene lost 2 bases and the J gene lost 2 bases, with 10 bases spanning the gap. CDR3 size: 15 residues. The V gene's germline CDR1 is SGHAT and CDR2 FQNNGV.

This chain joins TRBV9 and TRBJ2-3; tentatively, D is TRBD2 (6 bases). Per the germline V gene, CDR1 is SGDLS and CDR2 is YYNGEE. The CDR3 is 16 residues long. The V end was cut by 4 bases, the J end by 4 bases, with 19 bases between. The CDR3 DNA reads TGTGCCAGCAGCCCCCGGGACTCCCTTGCCCCAGATACGCAGTATTTT. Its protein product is CASSPRDSLAPDTQYF.

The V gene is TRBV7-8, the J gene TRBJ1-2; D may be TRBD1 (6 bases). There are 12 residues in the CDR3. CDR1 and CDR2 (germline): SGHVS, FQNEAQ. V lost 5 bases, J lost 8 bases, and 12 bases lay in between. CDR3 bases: TGTGCCAGCAGCCCCCAGGGGTACGGCTACACCTTC. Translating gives CASSPQGYGYTF.

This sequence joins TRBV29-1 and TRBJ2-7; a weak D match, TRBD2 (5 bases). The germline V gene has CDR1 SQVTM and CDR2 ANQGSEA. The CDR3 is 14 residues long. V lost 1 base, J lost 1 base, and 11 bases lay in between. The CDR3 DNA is TGCAGCGTTGAAGGGGTGAGAGGGTCCTACGAGCAGTACTTC. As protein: CSVEGVRGSYEQYF.

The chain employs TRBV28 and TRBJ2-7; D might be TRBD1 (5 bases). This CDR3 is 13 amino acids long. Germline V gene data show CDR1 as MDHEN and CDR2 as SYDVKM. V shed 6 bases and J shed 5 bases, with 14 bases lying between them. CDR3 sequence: CASSQPQGHEQYF. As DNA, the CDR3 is TGTGCCAGCAGCCAACCCCAGGGCCACGAGCAGTACTTC.

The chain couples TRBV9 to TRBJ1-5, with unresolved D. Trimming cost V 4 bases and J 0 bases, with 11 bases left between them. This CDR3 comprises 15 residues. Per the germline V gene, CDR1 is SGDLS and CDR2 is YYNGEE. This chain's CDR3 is CASSKGRNSNQPQHF. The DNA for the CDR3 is TGTGCCAGCAGCAAAGGGCGGAATAGCAATCAGCCCCAGCATTTT. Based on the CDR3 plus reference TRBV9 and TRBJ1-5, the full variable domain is DSGVTQTPKHLITATGQRVTLRCSPRSGDLSVYWYQQSLDQGLQFLIQYYNGEERAKGNILERFSAQQFPDLHSELNLSSLELGDSALYFCASSKGRNSNQPQHFGDGTRLSIL.

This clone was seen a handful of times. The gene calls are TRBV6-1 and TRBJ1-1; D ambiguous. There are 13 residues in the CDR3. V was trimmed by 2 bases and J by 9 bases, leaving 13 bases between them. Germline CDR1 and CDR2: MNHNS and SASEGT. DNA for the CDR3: TGTGCCAGCAGTGAACCCGGGCAGATTAAAGCTTTCTTT. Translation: CASSEPGQIKAFF.

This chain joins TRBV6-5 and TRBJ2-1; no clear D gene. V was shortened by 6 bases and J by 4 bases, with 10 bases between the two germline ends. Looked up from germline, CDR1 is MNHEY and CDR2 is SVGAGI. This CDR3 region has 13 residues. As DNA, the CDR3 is TGTGCCAGCAGACCCTTGCGGTACAATGAGCAGTTCTTC. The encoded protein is CASRPLRYNEQFF.

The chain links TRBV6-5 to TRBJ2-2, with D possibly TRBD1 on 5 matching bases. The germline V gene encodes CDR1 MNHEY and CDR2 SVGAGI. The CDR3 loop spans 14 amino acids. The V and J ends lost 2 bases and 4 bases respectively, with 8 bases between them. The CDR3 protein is CASSYTGLTGELFF. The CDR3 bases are TGTGCCAGCAGTTACACAGGCCTCACCGGGGAGCTGTTTTTT.

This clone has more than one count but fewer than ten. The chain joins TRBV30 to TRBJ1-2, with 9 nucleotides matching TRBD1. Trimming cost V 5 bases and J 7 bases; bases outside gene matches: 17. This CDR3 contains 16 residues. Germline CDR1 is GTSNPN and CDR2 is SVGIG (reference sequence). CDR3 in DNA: TGTGCCTGGTACCGCACCGGGACAGGGTTTAGTTTTGGCTACACCTTC. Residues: CAWYRTGTGFSFGYTF.

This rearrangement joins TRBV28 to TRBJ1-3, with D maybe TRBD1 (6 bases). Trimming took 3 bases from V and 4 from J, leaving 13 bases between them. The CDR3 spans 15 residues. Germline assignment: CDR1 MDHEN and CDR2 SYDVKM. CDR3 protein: CASSFGGAGGNTIYF. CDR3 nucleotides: TGTGCCAGCAGTTTTGGGGGCGCCGGAGGAAACACCATATATTTT.

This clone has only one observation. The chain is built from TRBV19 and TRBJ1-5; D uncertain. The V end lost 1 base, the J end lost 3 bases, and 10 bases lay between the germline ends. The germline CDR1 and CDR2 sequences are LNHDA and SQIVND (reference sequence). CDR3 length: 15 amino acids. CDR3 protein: CASSIGLEDNQPQHF. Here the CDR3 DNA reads TGTGCCAGTAGTATAGGGTTGGAGGACAATCAGCCCCAGCATTTT.

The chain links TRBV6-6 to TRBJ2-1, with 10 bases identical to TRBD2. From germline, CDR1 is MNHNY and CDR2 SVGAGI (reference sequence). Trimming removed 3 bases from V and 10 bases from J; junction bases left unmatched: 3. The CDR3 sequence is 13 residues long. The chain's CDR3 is CASSYPSGREQFF. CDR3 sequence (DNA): TGTGCCAGCAGTTATCCTAGCGGGAGAGAGCAGTTCTTC.

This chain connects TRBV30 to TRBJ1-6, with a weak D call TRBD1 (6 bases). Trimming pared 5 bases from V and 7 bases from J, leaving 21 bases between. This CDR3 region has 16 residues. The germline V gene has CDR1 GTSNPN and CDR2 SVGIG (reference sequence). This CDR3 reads CAWPRGGGLGNSPLHF. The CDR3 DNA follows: TGTGCCTGGCCGCGGGGAGGGGGGTTAGGAAATTCACCCCTCCACTTT.

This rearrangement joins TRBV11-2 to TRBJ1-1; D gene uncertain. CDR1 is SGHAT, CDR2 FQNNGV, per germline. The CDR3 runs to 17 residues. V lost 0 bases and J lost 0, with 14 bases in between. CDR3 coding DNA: TGTGCCAGCAGCTTAGATCGGGCCCCAGGCATGAACACTGAAGCTTTCTTT. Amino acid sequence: CASSLDRAPGMNTEAFF.

CDR3 in amino acids: CASSRSGTGSAFF. The CDR3 DNA follows: TGTGCCAGCAGCCGGTCCGGGACAGGGTCAGCTTTCTTT. This chain links TRBV7-2 with TRBJ1-1; 9 bases align to TRBD1. The CDR3 has 13 amino acids. Trimming at V came to 5 bases and at J to 10 bases, leaving 8 bases not matched to a gene. Germline V CDR1 and CDR2: SGHTA, FQGNSA.

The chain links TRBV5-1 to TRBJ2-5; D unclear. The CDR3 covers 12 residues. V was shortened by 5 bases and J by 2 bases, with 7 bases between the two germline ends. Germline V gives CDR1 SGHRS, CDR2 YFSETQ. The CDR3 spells CASSWSQETQYF. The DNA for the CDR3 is TGCGCCAGCAGTTGGAGTCAAGAGACCCAGTACTTC.

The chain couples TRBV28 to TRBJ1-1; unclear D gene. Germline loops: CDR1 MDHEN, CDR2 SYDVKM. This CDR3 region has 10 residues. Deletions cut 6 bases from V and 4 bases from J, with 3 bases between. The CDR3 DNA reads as TGTGCCAGCAGGGCCACTGAAGCTTTCTTT. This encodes CASRATEAFF.

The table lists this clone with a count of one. CDR3 amino acids: CASSQGGRSNTEAFF. The CDR3 nucleotides are TGTGCCAGCAGCCAAGGGGGACGGAGTAACACTGAAGCTTTCTTT. V usage is TRBV3-1 (or the pseudogene TRBV3-2) and J usage is TRBJ1-1; possible D gene TRBD1, 5 bases. Germline CDR1 reads LGHDT; CDR2 reads YNNKEL (reference sequence). Trimming removed 1 base at V and 2 bases at J, with 11 bases between. The CDR3 spans 15 residues.

DNA of the CDR3: TGTGCCAGCAGGGGCAGTGCCTACGAGCAGTACTTC. Residues: CASRGSAYEQYF. This sequence joins TRBV2 and TRBJ2-7; no definite D call. There are 12 residues in the CDR3. Deletions cut 6 bases from V and 2 bases from J, with 8 bases between. Germline V gene lookup returns CDR1 SNHLY and CDR2 FYNNEI.